This entry lists 32 T cell receptor beta chains sequenced from one sample in a study of CD8+CD57+ T cells in acquired aplastic anemia. For CDR3 and TCR beta VDJ profiling, genomic DNA was the template used. Via MiXCR, TCRdb re-called the reads, giving one row per CDR3 protein. This sample has about 220,000 distinct CDR3 sequences, with around 32% found just once. Sequences were obtained from sorted CD4+, CD8+, or CD8+CD57+ T cells (not recorded which) from PBMCs. The receptor source for this set is a human donor in good health, serving as a control.

With respect to this clonotype: No conserved phenylalanine or tryptophan is present at the end of the CDR3, so a read error is the likely explanation. The V and J genes are TRBV20-1 and TRBJ1-1; D unresolved. Germline-derived CDR1 and CDR2 are DFQATT and SNEGSKA (reference sequence). There are 12 residues in the CDR3. The CDR3 here is CSARAPNTGAFL. CDR3 coding DNA: TGCAGTGCTAGGGCTCCGAACACTGGAGCTTTCCTT.

This clonotype was observed many times. The chain has TRBV7-2 and TRBJ1-4; perhaps TRBD1 as D (6 bases). CDR3 length: 15 residues. Germline values: CDR1 SGHTA, CDR2 FQGNSA. Trimming cost V 3 bases and J 0 bases, with 8 bases left between them. The CDR3 DNA follows: TGTGCCAGCAGCTTGGACAGTGCAACTAATGAAAAACTGTTTTTT. Its protein product is CASSLDSATNEKLFF.

The chain uses TRBV2 and TRBJ1-2; weak D call: TRBD1 (6 bases). Germline V lookup: CDR1 SNHLY, CDR2 FYNNEI. V was shortened by 5 bases and J by 1 base, with 11 bases between the two germline ends. The CDR3 has 14 residues. In DNA, the CDR3 is TGTGCCAGCAGTCGGACAGAGGGTAACTATGGCTACACCTTC. Translated, it gives CASSRTEGNYGYTF.

There are a few counts of this clonotype. In DNA, the CDR3 is TGTGCCTGGAGTGTTGCCTATGGTGCCGGCTACACCTTC. Its translation is CAWSVAYGAGYTF. The chain links TRBV30 to TRBJ1-2; D gene uncertain. V shed 0 bases and J shed 8 bases, with 13 bases lying between them. Germline CDR1 GTSNPN, CDR2 SVGIG (reference sequence). This CDR3 has 13 amino acids. The variable domain in full, with the rest retrieved from reference TRBV30 and TRBJ1-2, is SQTIHQWPATLVQPVGSPLSLECTVEGTSNPNLYWYRQAAGRGLQLLFYSVGIGQISSEVPQNLSASRPQDRQFILSSKKLLLSDSGFYLCAWSVAYGAGYTFGSGTRLTVV.

This clonotype was recorded many times. The chain carries TRBV10-3 and TRBJ2-3; either TRBD1 or TRBD2 may supply D (5 bases each). Germline lookup yields CDR1 ENHRY and CDR2 SYGVKD. The V end was cut by 6 bases, the J end by 10 bases, with 23 bases between. The length of the CDR3 is 15 residues. CDR3 amino acids: CAISPPGTAYKAQYF. The CDR3 DNA reads as TGTGCCATCAGCCCGCCCGGGACCGCGTACAAAGCGCAGTATTTT.

This clonotype came up many times. The chain employs TRBV14 and TRBJ1-1; 9 bases line up with TRBD1. In germline, CDR1 is SGHDN, CDR2 FVKESK. V was pared by 3 bases and J by 0 bases, with 8 bases of the junction left unmatched. CDR3 size: 17 residues. The CDR3 coding sequence is TGTGCCAGCAGCCACTACGGACAGGGGTTTTTGAACACTGAAGCTTTCTTT. It yields the protein CASSHYGQGFLNTEAFF.

This clonotype was seen ten or more times. V gene TRBV7-2 combines with J gene TRBJ2-7; 9 positions agree with TRBD1. V lost 2 bases and J lost 2; bases outside the gene matches: 4. Germline values: CDR1 SGHTA, CDR2 FQGNSA. The CDR3 length is 15 residues. The CDR3, as DNA: TGTGCCAGCAGCTTAAGCGGGACAGGGCCCTACGAGCAGTACTTC. It specifies CASSLSGTGPYEQYF.

This clonotype was found a few times. This chain joins TRBV12-3 or TRBV12-4 and TRBJ2-5; TRBD2 might be the D (6 bases). V lost 3 bases and J lost 1, with 15 bases in between. The length of the CDR3 is 16 residues. This chain's CDR3 is CASSFAGHFVQETQYF. The CDR3, as DNA: TGTGCCAGCAGTTTCGCGGGGCACTTTGTCCAAGAGACCCAGTACTTC.

The chain couples TRBV4-1 to TRBJ1-5; D possibly corresponds to TRBD1 (6 bases). With 0 bases removed from V and 1 base from J, the gap between germline ends came to 10 bases. Looked up from germline, CDR1 is MGHRA and CDR2 is YSYEKL. This CDR3 is 16 amino acids long. CDR3 protein: CASSQEGGFSNQPQHF. The CDR3 bases are TGCGCCAGCAGCCAAGAAGGGGGTTTCAGCAATCAGCCCCAGCATTTT.

There are many counts of this clonotype. V gene TRBV11-2 combines with J gene TRBJ2-3; 11 positions agree with TRBD2. Trimming removed 7 bases from V and 3 bases from J; junction bases left unmatched: 6. Germline values: CDR1 SGHAT, CDR2 FQNNGV. The CDR3 runs to 15 residues. The CDR3 DNA sequence: TGTGCCAGCACCGTCCTAGCGGGGGGAACAGATACGCAGTATTTT. It encodes CASTVLAGGTDTQYF.

This clonotype was seen repeatedly, ten times or more. The CDR3 protein is CASRGTADNSPLHF. The CDR3 bases are TGTGCCAGCCGTGGGACTGCCGATAATTCACCCCTCCACTTT. The rearrangement joins TRBV2 to TRBJ1-6; D may be TRBD1 (5 bases). Germline V lookup: CDR1 SNHLY, CDR2 FYNNEI. Trimming removed 8 bases from V and 5 bases from J, with 13 bases in between. This CDR3 is 14 amino acids long.

This clonotype was observed a few times. A much more abundant neighbour one base away suggests this may be a read error. The V gene is TRBV5-1, the J gene TRBJ1-6; 8 bases agree with TRBD1. This CDR3 spans 12 amino acids. Germline loops: CDR1 SGHRS, CDR2 YFSETQ. V trimming: 4 bases; J trimming: 13 bases; junction bases outside the gene matches: 4. The CDR3 loop reads CASSGQGSPLHF. CDR3 DNA sequence: TGCGCCAGCAGCGGACAGGGTTCCCCCCTCCACTTT.

This clonotype was picked up many times. The chain uses TRBV9 and TRBJ1-2; TRBD1 matches at 7 bases. V lost 1 base and J lost 8; bases outside the gene matches: 11. Germline V gives CDR1 SGDLS, CDR2 YYNGEE. This CDR3 region has 15 residues. The CDR3 loop is CASSVLEGAPSGYTF. The DNA for the CDR3 is TGTGCCAGCAGCGTATTGGAGGGGGCTCCGTCCGGCTACACCTTC.

This clonotype was seen many times. The V and J genes are TRBV10-3 and TRBJ1-2; tentatively, D is TRBD1 (6 bases). Per germline, CDR1 ENHRY and CDR2 SYGVKD. The CDR3 totals 14 residues. Trimming removed 4 bases from V and 1 base from J, with 10 bases in between. Written as DNA, the CDR3 is TGTGCCATCAGTGTTCAGGGGCATAACTATGGCTACACCTTC. Protein sequence: CAISVQGHNYGYTF.

Turning to this clonotype: Being one base from a much bigger clone, this may be a read error. V usage is TRBV5-1 and J usage is TRBJ2-1, with 10 bases lining up with TRBD2. This CDR3 has 15 amino acids. Germline V CDR1 and CDR2: SGHRS, YFSETQ. CDR3 sequence (DNA): TGCACCAGCAGCTTCTCTCTAGCGGGAGTGGGTGAGCAGTTCTTC. Encoded protein: CTSSFSLAGVGEQFF.

This clonotype was seen a single time. This CDR3 fails to terminate in the conserved phenylalanine or tryptophan, so it likely reflects a read error. The gene calls are TRBV19 and TRBJ1-2; D remains unclear. The CDR3 length is 15 residues. Per germline, CDR1 LNHDA and CDR2 SQIVND (reference sequence). The CDR3 nucleotides read TGTGCCAGTAGTATCTTGTCACAGACCAACTACGGCTACACCCTC. It codes for CASSILSQTNYGYTL.

The rearrangement uses TRBV24-1 and TRBJ2-7; D might be TRBD1 (5 bases). V was cut by 2 bases and J by 1 base, with 11 bases left in between. This CDR3 has 15 residues. Looked up from germline, CDR1 is KGHDR and CDR2 is SFDVKD. The CDR3 DNA sequence: TGTGCCACCAGTGATTCTCTCAGGGCATCCTACGAGCAGTACTTC. Amino acid sequence: CATSDSLRASYEQYF.

The chain recombines TRBV2 with TRBJ1-5, with D possibly matching TRBD1 (6 bases). The CDR3 spans 14 residues. Germline-derived CDR1 and CDR2 are SNHLY and FYNNEI. The V end was cut by 5 bases, the J end by 3 bases, with 11 bases between. The CDR3 DNA reads TGTGCCAGCAGTCAAAGACAGGTCAATCAGCCCCAGCATTTT. This gives the protein CASSQRQVNQPQHF. Together with reference TRBV2 and TRBJ1-5, the CDR3 gives the full variable domain: EPEVTQTPSHQVTQMGQEVILRCVPISNHLYFYWYRQILGQKVEFLVSFYNNEISEKSEIFDDQFSVERPDGSNFTLKIRSTKLEDSAMYFCASSQRQVNQPQHFGDGTRLSIL.

This clonotype was recorded many times. The chain is built from TRBV20-1 and TRBJ1-2; D is uncertain. The germline V and J ends were trimmed by 5 bases and 4 bases, with 14 bases remaining between them. Germline CDR1 DFQATT, CDR2 SNEGSKA (reference sequence). The CDR3 loop spans 13 amino acids. In DNA, the CDR3 is TGCAGTGCTCGAATAGAATCCGTCTATGGCTACACCTTC. Translation: CSARIESVYGYTF.

The V call is TRBV19, the J call TRBJ1-2, with 8 nucleotides matching TRBD1. The germline gives CDR1 LNHDA, CDR2 SQIVND (reference sequence). The junction had 5 bases not matched to a gene; V was cut back by 4 bases and J by 7 bases. The CDR3 runs to 13 residues. CDR3 coding DNA: TGTGCCAGTAGTACATGGACAGGGACTGGCTACACCTTC. Protein sequence: CASSTWTGTGYTF.

The V and J genes are TRBV25-1 and TRBJ2-7; 12 positions match TRBD2. The J segment lost 5 bases and the V segment lost 4 bases, leaving 3 bases of the junction unmatched. This CDR3 spans 14 amino acids. The V gene's germline CDR1 is MGHDK and CDR2 SYGVNS. For the CDR3, the DNA is TGTGCCAGCAGTGGGACTAGCGGGGTGCACGAGCAGTACTTC. It yields the protein CASSGTSGVHEQYF.

Details on this clonotype: This sequence may be a read error, since a much larger clone differs from it by one base. The chain links TRBV11-1 to TRBJ1-1; weak D call: TRBD1 (5 bases). Germline V gene sequence: CDR1 SGHAT, CDR2 FQDESV (reference sequence). Trimming removed 5 bases from V and 8 bases from J, with 27 bases in between. The CDR3 sequence is 17 residues long. As DNA, the CDR3 is TGTGCCAGCAGCATAAACGAGTACCGGGCACGAGGGACGGAAGCTTTCTTT. Protein product: CASSINEYRARGTEAFF.

The DNA of the CDR3 is TGTGCCAGCAGCAAGACCGGGACAGGGGGAAGGTATGGCTACACCTTC. The encoded protein is CASSKTGTGGRYGYTF. J is TRBJ1-2 and V is TRBV2, with 11 bases that match TRBD1. The CDR3 is 16 residues long. V was pared by 6 bases and J by 5 bases, with 11 bases of the junction left unmatched. CDR1 and CDR2 from the germline V gene are SNHLY and FYNNEI.

Notes on this clonotype: The final CDR3 position lacks the conserved phenylalanine or tryptophan, pointing to a likely read error. The V call is TRBV7-9, the J call TRBJ1-1; D unresolved. The CDR3 spans 11 residues. Germline assignment: CDR1 SEHNR and CDR2 FQNEAQ (reference sequence). CDR3 DNA: TGCGCCAGCAGTGCCGGGACTGAAGCTTTCCTT. This sequence encodes CASSAGTEAFL.

The rearrangement uses TRBV15 and TRBJ2-7, with 9 bases identical to TRBD1. J gave up 2 bases and V 6 bases, and 5 bases lay outside the gene matches. The germline V gene has CDR1 LNHNV and CDR2 YYDKDF (reference sequence). The CDR3 is 14 residues long. CDR3 region: CATRRTGETYEQYF. DNA for the CDR3: TGTGCCACCAGGAGGACAGGGGAAACCTACGAGCAGTACTTC.

In its sample, this clonotype was seen many times. The chain carries TRBV19 and TRBJ2-7, with 10 bases aligning to TRBD2. The CDR3 covers 14 residues. V lost 6 bases to trimming and J lost 3 bases; unmatched junction nucleotides: 5. CDR1 and CDR2 from the germline V gene are LNHDA and SQIVND (reference sequence). CDR3 DNA: TGTGCCAGTAGCTTAACTAGCGGGATCTACGAGCAGTACTTC. It codes for CASSLTSGIYEQYF.

In its sample, this clonotype was seen many times. This rearrangement joins TRBV19 to TRBJ2-6; 12 nucleotides line up with TRBD2. Germline-derived CDR1 and CDR2 are LNHDA and SQIVND (reference sequence). The CDR3 has 19 amino acids. J gave up 3 bases and V 0 bases, and 6 bases lay outside the gene matches. CDR3 region: CASSIERTSGKFGANVLTF. CDR3 in DNA: TGTGCCAGTAGTATAGAAAGGACTAGCGGGAAGTTTGGGGCCAACGTCCTGACTTTC.

On this clonotype: The junction does not match germline at one end; this may be a read error. The chain links TRBV20-1 to TRBJ1-4; 9 positions agree with TRBD1. The V gene's germline CDR1 is DFQATT and CDR2 SNEGSKA (reference sequence). CDR3 length: 13 residues. The CDR3 DNA reads TGCAGTGCCGGGACAGGGTCCCAAAAAAAACTGCTTTTT. This encodes CSAGTGSQKKLLF.

About this clonotype itself: The CDR3 ends on some other residue instead of the conserved phenylalanine or tryptophan, so this is likely a read error. The chain recombines TRBV15 with TRBJ1-3, with 7 bases matching TRBD1. With 2 bases clipped from V and 8 bases from J, the junction kept 0 bases outside the gene matches. CDR3 length: 12 residues. CDR1 is LNHNV and CDR2 is YYDKDF in the germline V gene (reference sequence). CDR3: CATSRTGDTIYS. The CDR3 DNA is TGTGCCACCAGCAGAACAGGGGACACCATATATTCT.

The chain has TRBV11-2 and TRBJ2-1; 9 bases map to TRBD1. The CDR3 consists of 19 residues. The trim removed 0 bases at V and 2 bases at J, leaving 11 bases unmatched. CDR1 SGHAT and CDR2 FQNNGV come from the germline V gene. CDR3 residues: CASSLEAGQGIVTYNEQFF. The CDR3 DNA sequence: TGTGCCAGCAGCTTAGAGGCCGGACAGGGGATCGTAACCTACAATGAGCAGTTCTTC.

V gene TRBV29-1 combines with J gene TRBJ2-7, with D unclear. The length of the CDR3 is 15 residues. Germline V CDR1 and CDR2: SQVTM, ANQGSEA. V was cut by 4 bases and J by 6 bases, with 22 bases left in between. CDR3 coding DNA: TGCAGCGTTGCCGTGCCTCGGCCGCAGGAAGTCGAGCAGTACTTC. Amino acid sequence: CSVAVPRPQEVEQYF.

This clonotype came up once. The chain joins TRBV15 to TRBJ2-3; D tentatively reads TRBD1 or TRBD2 (5 bases each). The germline V and J ends were trimmed by 3 bases and 11 bases, with 21 bases remaining between them. The germline gives CDR1 LNHNV, CDR2 YYDKDF (reference sequence). The CDR3 extends over 15 amino acids. In DNA form, the CDR3 reads TGTGCCACCAGCAGGAGAACCCGTGGGGGTAGGGAGCAGTATTTT. It encodes CATSRRTRGGREQYF.